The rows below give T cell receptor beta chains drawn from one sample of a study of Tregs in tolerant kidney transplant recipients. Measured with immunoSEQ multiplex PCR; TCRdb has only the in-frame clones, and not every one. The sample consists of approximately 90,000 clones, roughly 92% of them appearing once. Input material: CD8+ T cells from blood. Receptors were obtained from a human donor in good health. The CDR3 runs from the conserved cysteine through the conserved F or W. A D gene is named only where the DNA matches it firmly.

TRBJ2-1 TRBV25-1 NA CASSALNEQFF
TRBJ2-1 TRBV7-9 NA CASSSTSLGRDQFF
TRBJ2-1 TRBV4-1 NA CASSSDSRRDNEQFF
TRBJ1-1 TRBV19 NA CASSIDLHTEAFF
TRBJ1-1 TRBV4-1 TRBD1 CASSPPPGQPNTEAFF
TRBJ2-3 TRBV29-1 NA CSVEDRGALSDTQYF
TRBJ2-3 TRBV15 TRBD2 CATSRGSGGAKDTQYF
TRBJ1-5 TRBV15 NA CATSVLGFRGNSNQPQHF
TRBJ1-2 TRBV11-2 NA CASSLGGTGYGYTF
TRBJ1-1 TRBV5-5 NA CASSLMGYTEAFF
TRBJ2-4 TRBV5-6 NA CASSVGLAKNIQYF
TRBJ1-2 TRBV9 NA CASSVEDNYGYTF
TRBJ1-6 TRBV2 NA CASSEGVGYSPLHF
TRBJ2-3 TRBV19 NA CASSTNRGLSTDTQYF